These T cell receptor beta chains were read from a single sample in a study of identifying expanded T cells in peripheral blood. Here immunoSEQ multiplex PCR was the method, and the copy in TCRdb shows in-frame clones only, minus some. The table includes 100,000 or so clones, around 88% detected once. The specimen was blood. Source of these receptors: a person between 18 and 75 years old in good health. Both conserved end residues are part of each CDR3. The D gene is left open where the match is weak. Size values are once, few and many counts, or a class for expanded clones, and some rows have none.

J gene	D gene	clone size	V gene	CDR3 DNA	CDR3 protein
TRBJ2-3	.	few	TRBV14	TGTGCCAGCAGCCAAGGAGCGTCACTCACAGATACGCAGTATTTT	CASSQGASLTDTQYF
TRBJ2-5	.	.	TRBV7-2	TGTGCCAGCAGCTTGTTACCTAGAGCTTTTGAGACCCAGTACTTC	CASSLLPRAFETQYF
TRBJ2-3	.	once	TRBV27	TGTGCCAGCAGTTTATTGACCGGGAGAGGCACAGATACGCAGTATTTT	CASSLLTGRGTDTQYF
TRBJ2-1	TRBD2	.	TRBV6-5	TGTGCCAGCAGTCTCTCTGTGACTAGCTCGAATGAGCAGTTCTTC	CASSLSVTSSNEQFF
TRBJ2-7	.	.	TRBV28	TGTGCCAGCAGTGTCGGTCGGCTAAGTGTGTACGAGCAGTACTTC	CASSVGRLSVYEQYF
TRBJ1-1	.	.	TRBV7-7	TGTGCCAGCAGCCCTATTGACAGTTTCACTGAAGCTTTCTTT	CASSPIDSFTEAFF
TRBJ1-5	.	.	TRBV6-1	TGTGCCAGCAGTGAAGGGTCGGCGACTGGTCAGCCCCAGCATTTT	CASSEGSATGQPQHF
TRBJ2-1	TRBD2	few	TRBV6-1	TGTGCCAGCAGGGAGGGACTAGGGGATGAGCAGTTCTTC	CASREGLGDEQFF
TRBJ2-7	TRBD1	.	TRBV5-1	TGCGCCAGCACAGCGACAGGGGGCTCCTACGAGCAGTACTTC	CASTATGGSYEQYF
TRBJ1-1	.	.	TRBV4-2	TGTGCCAGCAGCCAAGAACCCCGAACAGCCCTGCGGGACACTGAAGCTTTCTTT	CASSQEPRTALRDTEAFF
TRBJ1-3	.	.	TRBV7-3	TGTGCCAGCAGCTTAACGATAGAAAACACCATATATTTT	CASSLTIENTIYF
TRBJ2-5	.	.	TRBV25-1	TGTGCCAGCAGACGACTAAAAGAGACCCAGTACTTC	CASRRLKETQYF
TRBJ2-5	TRBD2	.	TRBV5-6	TGTGCCAGCAGCGCGGGGACTAGCCGAGAGACCCAGTACTTC	CASSAGTSRETQYF
TRBJ2-2	.	.	TRBV28	TGTGCCAGCAGTTTGGGGAACACCGGGGAGCTGTTTTTT	CASSLGNTGELFF
TRBJ2-1	.	.	TRBV28	TGTGCCAGCAGTTTGGCAGGGGTGGGGGACAATGAGCAGTTCTTC	CASSLAGVGDNEQFF
TRBJ1-3	.	.	TRBV11-2	TGTGCCAGCAGCCCCACAGGACATAATACTGGAAACACCATATATTTT	CASSPTGHNTGNTIYF
TRBJ2-2	.	.	TRBV18	TGTGCCAGCTCACCACCTGGGGCTCCCTTCACCGGGGAGCTGTTTTTT	CASSPPGAPFTGELFF
TRBJ1-5	.	.	TRBV30	TGTGCCTGGAAGGGGGGACGCAATCAGCCCCAGCATTTT	CAWKGGRNQPQHF
TRBJ1-3	.	once	TRBV6-6	TGTGCCAGCACTTATGTACAGGGTGCCTTTGGAAACACCATATATTTT	CASTYVQGAFGNTIYF
TRBJ1-2	.	.	TRBV14	TGTGCCAGCAGCCAAGATAGATCGACCCCTACGGACTATGGCTACACCTTC	CASSQDRSTPTDYGYTF
TRBJ2-7	.	.	TRBV15	TGTGCCACCAGCAGAGAACTCTTAGGAGGGGGCTACGAGCAGTACTTC	CATSRELLGGGYEQYF
TRBJ2-6	.	.	TRBV19	TGTGCCAGTAGTATAGGGTCTTGGGCCAACGTCCTGACTTTC	CASSIGSWANVLTF
TRBJ2-3	.	.	TRBV6-5	TGTGCCAGCTCCCCAGTCCCCCCAAACACAGATACGCAGTATTTT	CASSPVPPNTDTQYF
TRBJ1-2	TRBD1	.	TRBV5-4	TGTGCCAGCTCCCTTCGACAGGGAGCTAACTATGGCTACACCTTC	CASSLRQGANYGYTF
TRBJ1-2	.	.	TRBV7-2	TGTGCCAGCAGCTTAAACGGGCCCCAGGATGGCTACACCTTC	CASSLNGPQDGYTF
TRBJ2-5	TRBD1	.	TRBV29-1	TGCAGCGGAAGACTCAGGGGGCGGGAGACCCAGTACTTC	CSGRLRGRETQYF
TRBJ1-5	.	once	TRBV5-4	TGTGCCAGCAGCTTGGATATGCAGAAAAATCAGCCCCAGCATTTT	CASSLDMQKNQPQHF
TRBJ1-2	.	once	TRBV29-1	TGCAGCGCCCCCGGTCTCTATGGCTACACCTTC	CSAPGLYGYTF
TRBJ2-1	TRBD2	.	TRBV6-1	TGTGCCAGCAGTGTTTCAGCGGGGGGCCTCAATGAGCAGTTCTTC	CASSVSAGGLNEQFF
TRBJ2-2	.	.	TRBV11-2	TGTGCCAGCATGCGGGGGCTAAGCACCGGGGAGCTGTTTTTT	CASMRGLSTGELFF
TRBJ1-5	.	.	TRBV10-3	TGTGCCACAGGGGAACAGGGAAAAGATCAGCCCCAGCATTTT	CATGEQGKDQPQHF
TRBJ2-6	.	.	TRBV9	TGTGCCAGCAGCCAAGGGGATTCCGGGGCCAACGTCCTGACTTTC	CASSQGDSGANVLTF
TRBJ2-4	.	.	TRBV5-4	TGTGCCAGCAGCTTGGGGGGACCAAGGGCGGGACTAGCCAAAAACATTCAGTACTTC	CASSLGGPRAGLAKNIQYF
TRBJ1-5	.	.	TRBV5-1	TGCGCCAGCAGCTTGTCGGGAGATAGCAATCAGCCCCAGCATTTT	CASSLSGDSNQPQHF
TRBJ2-3	.	.	TRBV6-5	TGTGCCAGCAGTTACTCGACGGAAGGGCAGACGCAGTATTTT	CASSYSTEGQTQYF
TRBJ2-2	.	.	TRBV7-8	TGTGCCAGCAACCCTTTAAGGACTCCTAACACCGGGGAGCTGTTTTTT	CASNPLRTPNTGELFF
TRBJ1-5	TRBD1	.	TRBV4-2	TGTGCCAGCAGCCAACCGGGGACAGGGAGTCAGCCCCAGCATTTT	CASSQPGTGSQPQHF
TRBJ1-1	.	.	TRBV5-1	TGCGCCAGCAGCTTGGCTAGGGGATCAAACACTGAAGCTTTCTTT	CASSLARGSNTEAFF
TRBJ1-6	.	many	TRBV7-2	TGTGCCAGCTGTTCTGAAGAGGGATATTATAATTCACCCCTCCACTTT	CASCSEEGYYNSPLHF
TRBJ2-2	.	.	TRBV28	TGTGCCAGCAGTAGAGGGAAAACCGGGGAGCTGTTTTTT	CASSRGKTGELFF